Only a few counts were recorded for the clone carrying this T cell receptor (beta chain). The unsorted PBMC sample used ten immunoSEQ deep assay plates. Original processing methods: Owing to the provision of junction-only sequences devoid of quality scores by immunoSEQ, filtering differed. Clones were sequenced by immunoSEQ multiplex PCR, and TCRdb holds only the in-frame ones, with some missing. For V, J and clone size, that table is used; D and trimming come from the DNA. This repertoire shows about 490,000 clones, 65% to 80% found once; its top ten account for less than 15%. Germline V gene lookup returns CDR1 MNHNS and CDR2 SASEGT. Trimming pared 7 bases from V and 8 bases from J, leaving 21 bases between. The CDR3 is 15 amino acids. These data belong to a study of shared clonotypes between healthy human individuals. Study context: Participating donors consisted of a couple of women and a few men aged 18 to 49.

This chain uses TRBV6-1 with TRBJ2-1; TRBD1 is a possible D gene (7 bases). Sequencing used PBMCs. The TCR was taken from a woman aged 40 to 49 in good health. Some clones in this sample may be carry-over from other donors' samples. CDR3 nucleotides: TGTGCCAGCACCTCCCCGGAGGGGGCAGGAGATGAGCAGTTCTTC. It translates to CASTSPEGAGDEQFF.